A selection of T cell receptor beta chains follows, all from one sample in a study of blood T cell repertoires in COVID-19. Profiling relied on immunoSEQ multiplex PCR, and the TCRdb table lists in-frame clones only, not all of them. This sample yields about 150,000 clones, of which around 86% are seen a single time; under 3.5% belongs to the top ten. Input material: peripheral blood. Receptors were obtained from a man in his 70s with acute or convalescent COVID-19. The CDR3 runs from the conserved cysteine through the conserved F or W. The order of the fields is J gene, CDR3 length, V gene, CDR3 protein.

TRBJ2-7 14 TRBV28 CASSIPGQNYEQYF
TRBJ1-1 15 TRBV7-8 CASSLEGQGGTEAFF
TRBJ2-1 15 TRBV11-3 CASSLSWGDYNEQFF
TRBJ1-2 12 TRBV29-1 CSVVSQNYGYTF
TRBJ1-5 16 TRBV19 CASSIGRARVNQPQHF
TRBJ1-3 16 TRBV25-1 CASSESGYPSGNTIYF
TRBJ2-1 10 TRBV20-1 CSAAYNEQFF
TRBJ2-1 16 TRBV19 CASSFTHGNGDNEQFF
TRBJ2-7 15 TRBV6-2/TRBV6-3 CASSRQAGGPHEQYF
TRBJ2-5 16 TRBV6-2/TRBV6-3 CASSPSSGRAGETQYF
TRBJ1-2 13 TRBV7-3 CASSSGGGDGYTF
TRBJ2-7 13 TRBV4-2 CASSLGGPYEQYF
TRBJ2-5 15 TRBV5-6 CASSLSTITQETQYF
TRBJ2-2 15 TRBV7-7 CASSHRQGGSGELFF
TRBJ2-1 14 TRBV30 CAWSVKRESEEQFF
TRBJ1-1 15 TRBV3-1/TRBV3-2 CASSQSDRDRGEAFF
TRBJ2-7 15 TRBV3-1/TRBV3-2 CASSQSLAGSYEQYF
TRBJ1-6 15 TRBV30 CAWSGTADYNSPLHF
TRBJ2-7 14 TRBV7-2 CASSLAGSSYEQYF
TRBJ2-7 14 TRBV5-1 CASTLTSGSYEQYF
TRBJ2-4 13 TRBV4-3 CASSYGGANIQYF
TRBJ1-6 15 TRBV4-3 CASSQDGGYNSPLHF
TRBJ2-3 15 TRBV10-3 CAISGLAGVSDTQYF
TRBJ2-2 14 TRBV19 CATRDRALTGELFF
TRBJ2-5 15 TRBV13 CASSFAGGGQETQYF
TRBJ2-5 15 TRBV6-2/TRBV6-3 CASSYSGQGIETQYF
TRBJ2-5 15 TRBV11-3 CASSLGQGDQETQYF
TRBJ2-1 16 TRBV27 CASRRAGSSSYNEQFF
TRBJ1-2 13 TRBV14 CASSQGQNYGYTF
TRBJ1-1 15 TRBV19 CASINSWGAGTEAFF
TRBJ2-2 16 TRBV21-1 CASSKAQGQYTGELFF
TRBJ1-1 13 TRBV6-6 CASSTTVNTEAFF
TRBJ1-2 17 TRBV28 CASSSLGTATSNYGYTF
TRBJ2-2 14 TRBV7-6 CASSLDSGHGELFF
TRBJ2-2 15 TRBV28 CASSVSLGNTGELFF
TRBJ1-1 13 TRBV28 CASSPPGVTEAFF
TRBJ2-1 15 TRBV24-1 CATSDFRQGYNEQFF
TRBJ1-5 15 TRBV19 CASSPEKARNQPQHF
TRBJ2-1 16 TRBV7-2 CASSSQWGGAYNEQFF
TRBJ2-7 14 TRBV5-1 CASSIAGGRNEQYF
TRBJ2-3 15 TRBV6-5 CASRSGTSGTDTQYF
TRBJ1-1 17 TRBV4-2 CASSHGTGNGWNTEAFF
TRBJ2-7 14 TRBV5-1 CASSSQGFGYEQYF
TRBJ2-2 16 TRBV9 CASSPTLDRVTGELFF
TRBJ2-7 13 TRBV2 CASRRAQGGEQYF
TRBJ2-7 15 TRBV14 CASSLRDRVFHEQYF
TRBJ2-5 16 TRBV11-2 CASSPFGSGTMETQYF